The 7 T cell receptor beta chains listed next were all sequenced from one sample in a study of blood T cell repertoires in COVID-19. The repertoire was sequenced with immunoSEQ multiplex PCR; TCRdb's copy has only in-frame clones and lacks some. Among 160,000 or so clones listed, about 90% were seen once. Sequenced: PBMCs or T cells enriched from blood (not recorded which). These receptors were obtained from a human donor with acute COVID-19. The donor label of this sample is uncertain.

This chain joins TRBV6-1 and TRBJ2-7, with TRBD1 as a possible D gene (6 bases). Germline-derived CDR1 and CDR2 are MNHNS and SASEGT. V was pared by 2 bases and J by 3 bases, with 14 bases between. The CDR3 covers 15 residues. CDR3 sequence (DNA): TGTGCCAGCAGTGAACTCGACAGGACCGGCTACGAGCAGTACTTC. Translation: CASSELDRTGYEQYF.

The genes are TRBV6-5 and TRBJ2-7; a possible D gene is TRBD2 (7 bases). CDR1 is MNHEY, CDR2 SVGAGI, per germline. CDR3 length: 12 amino acids. Trimming removed 6 bases at V and 9 bases at J, with 15 bases between. For the CDR3, the DNA is TGTGCCAGCAGGACTACAGGGAGGGTGCAGTACTTC. Its translation: CASRTTGRVQYF.

The chain couples TRBV7-6 to TRBJ2-1, with 8 bases lining up with TRBD1. This CDR3 has 15 amino acids. Germline CDR1 reads SGHVS; CDR2 reads FNYEAQ. V lost 5 bases and J lost 5; bases outside the gene matches: 8. Here the CDR3 reads CASSLRQGSNNEQFF. CDR3 coding DNA: TGTGCCAGCAGCCTAAGACAGGGGAGTAACAATGAGCAGTTCTTC.

The CDR3 bases are TGTGCCAGCAGCTTATACTTGACGGGACAGCCCCACGAGCAGTACTTC. Translation gives CASSLYLTGQPHEQYF. The chain recombines TRBV7-6 with TRBJ2-7; 7 bases align to TRBD1. Germline V lookup: CDR1 SGHVS, CDR2 FNYEAQ. V trimming: 2 bases; J trimming: 5 bases; junction bases outside the gene matches: 12. CDR3 length: 16 residues. The whole variable domain, remainder taken from reference TRBV7-6 and TRBJ2-7, is GAGVSQSPRYKVTKRGQDVALRCDPISGHVSLYWYRQALGQGPEFLTYFNYEAQQDKSGLPNDRFSAERPEGSISTLTIQRTEQRDSAMYRCASSLYLTGQPHEQYFGPGTRLTVT.

The sample holds a few counts of this clone. This chain uses TRBV2 with TRBJ1-1; 7 nucleotides match TRBD1. The trim removed 5 bases at V and 6 bases at J, leaving 3 bases unmatched. The CDR3 is made up of 12 amino acids. Germline CDR1 and CDR2: SNHLY and FYNNEI. DNA of the CDR3: TGTGCCAGCAGTTGGGACAGCTCTGAAGCTTTCTTT. Translated: CASSWDSSEAFF. Variable domain in full (rest from reference TRBV2 and TRBJ1-1): EPEVTQTPSHQVTQMGQEVILRCVPISNHLYFYWYRQILGQKVEFLVSFYNNEISEKSEIFDDQFSVERPDGSNFTLKIRSTKLEDSAMYFCASSWDSSEAFFGQGTRLTVV.

The J gene is TRBJ2-3, the V gene TRBV9; 7 bases align to TRBD1. The CDR3 is made up of 15 amino acids. The V segment lost 2 bases and the J segment 4 bases; nucleotides outside the gene matches: 7. CDR1 and CDR2 (germline): SGDLS, YYNGEE. CDR3 nucleotides: TGTGCCAGCAGCGTCCAGGGGGTGGATCCAGATACGCAGTATTTT. It codes for CASSVQGVDPDTQYF. Complete variable domain (other parts from reference TRBV9 and TRBJ2-3): DSGVTQTPKHLITATGQRVTLRCSPRSGDLSVYWYQQSLDQGLQFLIQYYNGEERAKGNILERFSAQQFPDLHSELNLSSLELGDSALYFCASSVQGVDPDTQYFGPGTRLTVL.

This clone came up once. V gene TRBV27 combines with J gene TRBJ2-3; 9 nucleotides line up with TRBD1. This CDR3 comprises 16 residues. Germline values: CDR1 MNHEY, CDR2 SMNVEV (reference sequence). J lost 5 bases, V lost 5 bases, and 11 bases had no gene match. The CDR3 nucleotides are TGTGCCAGCAGTATTTACAGGGGGCCGAAGGGAGATACGCAGTATTTT. As protein: CASSIYRGPKGDTQYF.